This TCR beta chain was recorded in a study of T cells in Graves' hyperthyroidism and ophthalmopathy. TCR beta CDR3 region amplification was performed from RNA transcripts. RT-PCR in the first round (using the HTBI primer set) targeted the TCR CDR3. TCRdb re-derived calls from the multiplex PCR reads in MiXCR, one entry per CDR3 protein. The sample has 660,000 or so distinct CDR3 sequences, 45% seen once; the top ten hold less than 9%. Per germline, CDR1 SEHNR and CDR2 FQNEAQ (reference sequence). V lost 4 bases and J lost 1, with 13 bases in between. The CDR3 spans 15 residues. Of note for this clonotype: What it binds is not known.

Study conclusions and caveats: Using 13 V-J features, a model discriminated ophthalmopathy from stable hyperthyroidism. Most clonotypes expanded in the thyroid (above 0.001) were also present in blood.

The specimen sequenced was peripheral blood or thyroid tissue (not recorded which). The chain uses TRBV7-9 and TRBJ1-1, with a tentative D call TRBD1 (6 bases). This TCR came from an adult man with Graves' disease, either hyperthyroidism or ophthalmopathy (not recorded which). CDR3 DNA sequence: TGTGCCAGCAGCTCCCCCAGGGGCGAGAACACTGAAGCTTTCTTT. Translation: CASSSPRGENTEAFF.